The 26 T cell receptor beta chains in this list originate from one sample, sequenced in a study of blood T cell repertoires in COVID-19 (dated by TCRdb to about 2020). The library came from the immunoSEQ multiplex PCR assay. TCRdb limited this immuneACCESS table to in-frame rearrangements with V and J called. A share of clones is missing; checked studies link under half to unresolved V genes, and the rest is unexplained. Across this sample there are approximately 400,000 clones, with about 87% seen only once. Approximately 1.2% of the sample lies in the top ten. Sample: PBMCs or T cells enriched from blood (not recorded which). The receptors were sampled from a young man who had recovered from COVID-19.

The CDR3 is CASSFRDSTYEQYF. In nucleotides, the CDR3 is TGTGCCAGCAGCTTCCGGGACAGCACCTACGAGCAGTACTTC. The chain is built from TRBV5-6 and TRBJ2-7; 7 positions match TRBD1. This CDR3 is built from 14 residues. With V trimmed by 2 bases and J by 2 bases, 4 bases remained unmatched. The germline V gene has CDR1 SGHDT and CDR2 YYEEEE.

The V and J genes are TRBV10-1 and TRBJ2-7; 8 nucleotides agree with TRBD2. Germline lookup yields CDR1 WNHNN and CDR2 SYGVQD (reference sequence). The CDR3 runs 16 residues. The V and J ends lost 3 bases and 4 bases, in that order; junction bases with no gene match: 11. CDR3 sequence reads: CASSEGVQRGKYEQYF. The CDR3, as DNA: TGCGCCAGCAGTGAAGGAGTCCAGCGGGGGAAGTACGAGCAGTACTTC.

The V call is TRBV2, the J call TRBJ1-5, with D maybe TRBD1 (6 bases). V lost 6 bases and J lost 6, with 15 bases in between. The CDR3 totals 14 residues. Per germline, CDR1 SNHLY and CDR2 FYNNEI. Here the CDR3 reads CASSPQGRGQPQHF. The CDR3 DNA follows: TGTGCCAGCAGCCCACAGGGTAGGGGTCAGCCCCAGCATTTT.

CDR3 bases: TGTGCCAGCAGTATGAGGACAGGGAGGTTGGCTTTCTTT. It yields the protein CASSMRTGRLAFF. This chain joins TRBV27 and TRBJ1-1, with 8 bases lining up with TRBD1. V was pared by 5 bases and J by 11 bases, with 10 bases of the junction left unmatched. The CDR3 runs 13 residues. Germline loops: CDR1 MNHEY, CDR2 SMNVEV (reference sequence).

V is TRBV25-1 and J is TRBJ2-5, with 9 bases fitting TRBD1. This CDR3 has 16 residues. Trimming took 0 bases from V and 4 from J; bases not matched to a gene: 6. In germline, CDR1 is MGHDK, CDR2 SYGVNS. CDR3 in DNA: TGTGCCAGCAGTGAATACGGGACAGGGAATAGAGAGACCCAGTACTTC. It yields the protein CASSEYGTGNRETQYF.

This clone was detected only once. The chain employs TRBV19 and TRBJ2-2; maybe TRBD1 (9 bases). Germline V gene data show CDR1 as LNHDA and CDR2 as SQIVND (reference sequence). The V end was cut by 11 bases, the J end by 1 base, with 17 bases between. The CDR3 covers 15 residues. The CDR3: CAARGGQGNTGELFF. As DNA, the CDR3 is TGTGCCGCCCGGGGGGGACAGGGGAACACCGGGGAGCTGTTTTTT.

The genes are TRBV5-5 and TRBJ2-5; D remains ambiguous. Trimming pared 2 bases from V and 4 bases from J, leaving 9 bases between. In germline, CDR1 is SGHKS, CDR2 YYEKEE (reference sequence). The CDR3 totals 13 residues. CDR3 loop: CASSFDSLETQYF. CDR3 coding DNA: TGTGCCAGCAGCTTTGATAGTTTAGAGACCCAGTACTTC.

The DNA for the CDR3 is TGTGCCTGGAGTGGGGACAGGGGCTACGAGCAGTACTTC. Translated, it gives CAWSGDRGYEQYF. The V and J genes are TRBV30 and TRBJ2-7; 10 bases align to TRBD1. The CDR3 sequence is 13 residues long. From germline, CDR1 is GTSNPN and CDR2 SVGIG (reference sequence). Trimming at V came to 1 base and at J to 3 bases, leaving 0 bases not matched to a gene.

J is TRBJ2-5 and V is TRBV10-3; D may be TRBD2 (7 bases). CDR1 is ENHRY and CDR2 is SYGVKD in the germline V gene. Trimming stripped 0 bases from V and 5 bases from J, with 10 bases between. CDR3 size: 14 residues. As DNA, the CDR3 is TGTGCCATCAGTGAGTCACAGGGAGGGGAGACCCAGTACTTC. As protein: CAISESQGGETQYF.

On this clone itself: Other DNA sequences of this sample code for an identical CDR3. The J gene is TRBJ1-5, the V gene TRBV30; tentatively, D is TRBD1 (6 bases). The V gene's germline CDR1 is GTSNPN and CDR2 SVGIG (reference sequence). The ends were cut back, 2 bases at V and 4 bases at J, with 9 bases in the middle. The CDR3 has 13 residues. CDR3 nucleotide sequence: TGTGCCTGGAGTCCGAGGGGGAATCAGCCCCAGCATTTT. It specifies CAWSPRGNQPQHF.

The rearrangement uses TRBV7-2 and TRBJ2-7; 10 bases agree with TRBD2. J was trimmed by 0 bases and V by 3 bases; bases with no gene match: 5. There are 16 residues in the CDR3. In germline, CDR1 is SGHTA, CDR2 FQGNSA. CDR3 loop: CASSFGPSGSSYEQYF. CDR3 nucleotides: TGTGCCAGCAGCTTCGGTCCTAGCGGGAGCTCCTACGAGCAGTACTTC.

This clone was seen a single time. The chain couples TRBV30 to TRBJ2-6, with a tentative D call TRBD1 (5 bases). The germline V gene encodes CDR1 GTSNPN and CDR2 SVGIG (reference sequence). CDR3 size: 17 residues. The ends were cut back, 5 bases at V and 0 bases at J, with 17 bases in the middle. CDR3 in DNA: TGTGCCTGGTTTAGGGGCAGGCTCCGCTCTGGGGCCAACGTCCTGACTTTC. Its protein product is CAWFRGRLRSGANVLTF.

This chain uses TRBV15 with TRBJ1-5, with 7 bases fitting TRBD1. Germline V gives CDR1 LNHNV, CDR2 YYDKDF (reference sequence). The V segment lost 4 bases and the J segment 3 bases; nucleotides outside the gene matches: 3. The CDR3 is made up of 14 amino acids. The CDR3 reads CATSKGQINQPQHF. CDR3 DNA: TGTGCCACCAGCAAGGGACAGATCAATCAGCCCCAGCATTTT.

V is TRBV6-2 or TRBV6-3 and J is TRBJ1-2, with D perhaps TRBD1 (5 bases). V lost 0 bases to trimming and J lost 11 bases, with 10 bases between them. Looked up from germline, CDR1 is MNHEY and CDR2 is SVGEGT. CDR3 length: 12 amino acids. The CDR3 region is CASSYSIAGYTF. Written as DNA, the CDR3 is TGTGCCAGCAGTTACTCGATTGCAGGGTACACCTTC.

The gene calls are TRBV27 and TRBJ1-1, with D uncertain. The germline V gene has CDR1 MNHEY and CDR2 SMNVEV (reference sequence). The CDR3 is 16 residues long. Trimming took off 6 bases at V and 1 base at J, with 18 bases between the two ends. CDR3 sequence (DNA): TGTGCCAGCAGGTCCCGCTCCCCTACGCCGAACACTGAAGCTTTCTTT. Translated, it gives CASRSRSPTPNTEAFF.

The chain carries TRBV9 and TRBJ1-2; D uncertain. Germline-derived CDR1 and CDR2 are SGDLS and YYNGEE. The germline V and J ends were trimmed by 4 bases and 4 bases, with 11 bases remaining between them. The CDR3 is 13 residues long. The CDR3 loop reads CASSLMEGYGYTF. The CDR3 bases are TGTGCCAGCAGCCTTATGGAGGGCTATGGCTACACCTTC.

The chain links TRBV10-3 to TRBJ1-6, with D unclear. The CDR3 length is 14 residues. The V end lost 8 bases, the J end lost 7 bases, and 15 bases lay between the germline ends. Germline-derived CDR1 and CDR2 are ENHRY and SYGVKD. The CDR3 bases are TGTGCCATCGGGGAGACCAGTGGGAATTCACCCCTCCACTTT. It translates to CAIGETSGNSPLHF.

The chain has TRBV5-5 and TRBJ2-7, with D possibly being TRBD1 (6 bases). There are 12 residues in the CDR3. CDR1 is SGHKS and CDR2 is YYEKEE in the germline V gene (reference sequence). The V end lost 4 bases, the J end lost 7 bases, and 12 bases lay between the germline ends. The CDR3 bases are TGTGCCAGCAGCCTGGACAGCCGGGAGCAGTACTTC. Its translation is CASSLDSREQYF.

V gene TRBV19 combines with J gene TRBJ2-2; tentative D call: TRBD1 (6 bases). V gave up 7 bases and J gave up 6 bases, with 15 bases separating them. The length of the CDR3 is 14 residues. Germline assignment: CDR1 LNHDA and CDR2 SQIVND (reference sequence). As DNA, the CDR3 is TGTGCCAGTACCCCAACCGGGACACCCGGGGAGCTGTTTTTT. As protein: CASTPTGTPGELFF.

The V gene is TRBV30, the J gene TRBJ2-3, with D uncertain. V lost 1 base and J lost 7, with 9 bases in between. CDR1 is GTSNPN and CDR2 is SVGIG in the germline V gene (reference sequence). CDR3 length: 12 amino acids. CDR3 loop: CAWSATPYTQYF. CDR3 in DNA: TGTGCCTGGAGTGCGACTCCATATACGCAGTATTTT.

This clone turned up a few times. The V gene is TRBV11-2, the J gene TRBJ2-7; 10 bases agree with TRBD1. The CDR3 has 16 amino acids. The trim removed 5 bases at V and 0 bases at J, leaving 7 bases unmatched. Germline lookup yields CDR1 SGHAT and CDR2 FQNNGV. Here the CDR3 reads CASSDPGTGASYEQYF. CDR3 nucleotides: TGTGCCAGCAGCGATCCCGGGACAGGGGCCTCCTACGAGCAGTACTTC.

CDR3 protein: CASSYSIFISGGELFF. CDR3 nucleotides: TGTGCCAGCAGTTACTCGATCTTTATTTCAGGGGGGGAGCTGTTTTTT. The chain couples TRBV6-5 to TRBJ2-2; D may be TRBD1 (5 bases). This CDR3 comprises 16 residues. From germline, CDR1 is MNHEY and CDR2 SVGAGI. V was clipped by 0 bases and J by 8 bases, with 16 bases between them.

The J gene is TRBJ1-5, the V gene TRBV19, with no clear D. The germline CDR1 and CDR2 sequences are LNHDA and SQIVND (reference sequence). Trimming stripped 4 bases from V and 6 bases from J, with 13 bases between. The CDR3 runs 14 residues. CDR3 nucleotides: TGTGCCAGTAGTAACGAGGGTTTAGGTCAGCCCCAGCATTTT. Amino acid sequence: CASSNEGLGQPQHF.

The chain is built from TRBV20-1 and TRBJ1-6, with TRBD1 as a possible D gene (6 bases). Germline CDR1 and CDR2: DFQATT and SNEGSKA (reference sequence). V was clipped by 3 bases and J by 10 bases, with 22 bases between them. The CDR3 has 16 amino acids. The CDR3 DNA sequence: TGCAGTGCTAGTCGCTCGTTCAGGGGCGGGAGGTCACCCCTCCACTTT. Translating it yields CSASRSFRGGRSPLHF.

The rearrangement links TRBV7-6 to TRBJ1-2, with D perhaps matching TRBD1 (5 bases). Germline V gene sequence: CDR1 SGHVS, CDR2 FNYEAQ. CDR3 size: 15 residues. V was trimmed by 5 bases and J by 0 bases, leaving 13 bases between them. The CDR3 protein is CASSERTLSNYGYTF. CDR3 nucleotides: TGTGCCAGCAGCGAGAGGACACTGTCTAACTATGGCTACACCTTC. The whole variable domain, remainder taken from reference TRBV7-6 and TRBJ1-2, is GAGVSQSPRYKVTKRGQDVALRCDPISGHVSLYWYRQALGQGPEFLTYFNYEAQQDKSGLPNDRFSAERPEGSISTLTIQRTEQRDSAMYRCASSERTLSNYGYTFGSGTRLTVV.

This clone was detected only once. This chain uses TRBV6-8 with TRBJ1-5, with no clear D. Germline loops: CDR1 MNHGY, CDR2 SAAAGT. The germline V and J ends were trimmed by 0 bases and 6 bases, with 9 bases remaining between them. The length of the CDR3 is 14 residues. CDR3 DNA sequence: TGTGCCAGCAGTTACTCGATCTCCGGTCAGCCCCAGCATTTT. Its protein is CASSYSISGQPQHF.